This paragraph covers one T cell receptor beta chain sequence. One entry per CDR3 protein, called by TCRdb with MiXCR from the PCR reads. The data contain 40,000 to 45,000 distinct CDR3 sequences, roughly a fifth of them singletons. Naive CD8 T cell sorting was performed on the CD8+CD4-CCR7+CD45RA+ phenotype. The sample comes from a study of molecular identifiers for immune sequencing clone quantification. On the study more broadly: In replicates, the authors split RNA from roughly 18,000 or 92,000 naive CD8 cells five ways and sequenced four.

The clonotype originates from a human donor in good health. Some libraries in this study had Jurkat cell RNA spiked in. Sequences were obtained from naive CD8+ T cells from blood, with Jurkat cell RNA spiked in. Subset meaning: FACS-sorted CD8+CD4-CCR7+CD45RA+ naive T cells.

Written as DNA, the CDR3 is TGTGCCTGGAGTCTAGGGGGAAAAAACTATGCTGAGCAGTTCTTC. This codes for CAWSLGGKNYAEQFF. The chain uses TRBV30 and TRBJ2-1; possible D gene TRBD1, 6 bases. CDR3 size: 15 residues. The germline gives CDR1 GTSNPN, CDR2 SVGIG (reference sequence). The germline V and J ends were trimmed by 2 bases and 9 bases, with 20 bases remaining between them.